This T cell receptor beta chain came from a study of blood T cell repertoires in COVID-19 (dated by TCRdb to about 2020). In terms of the full investigation: Collaborator samples came from the United States, Italy and Spain and covered acute and convalescent phases of COVID-19. The prospective study material was composed of cDNA or gDNA derived from T cells, B-cell-depleted T cells, or PBMCs. Subjects who had been exposed to COVID-19, were actively infected with it, or had recovered from it provided the deeply sampled blood TCRbeta repertoires that made up the dataset. The repertoires were released in a freely available public database meant as a resource for research on the immune response to SARS-CoV-2. The samples were drawn from two sources: the first 160 participants of the ongoing ImmuneRACE study, and fewer than 1,500 subjects contributed by 6 global collaborators. Nearly every sample came with metadata listing a de-identified subject ID, COVID-19 status, age in years and sex. Where available, HLA class I and class II types were taken from metadata supplied by the sample provider and were not determined by assay-based typing.

Whole blood was collected in K2EDTA tubes by collaborating institutions according to the institutions' own protocols. For TCRbeta analysis, collaborator samples were shipped as frozen whole blood, as isolated PBMCs, or as DNA extracted from either sample type. Notes on this clone: What this receptor recognizes is not known. It has no much larger one-base neighbor in the sample; base qualities were not kept.

TCRbeta CDR3 regions were amplified from genomic DNA using the immunoSEQ Assay, a bias-controlled multiplex PCR. As for how the authors treated the data: The number of nucleated cells in each sample was estimated from the amplification of reference gene primers within the assay. Sequence reads were collapsed and filtered to measure the absolute abundance of every unique TCRbeta CDR3 rearrangement. For each sample, productive Simpson clonality was calculated by taking the square root of Simpson's diversity index across productive rearrangements. The source is immuneACCESS, and TCRdb retained only in-frame sequences with V and J called. Part of the clones is not carried over; for the studies checked, unresolved V genes explain less than half of this, and the remainder is unexplained. That table furnishes V, J and clone size, whereas the DNA furnished D and trimming. For this sample there are some 96,000 clones; approximately 80% appear just once. 9.5% to 13% of the sample is taken by the ten largest.

Results the study describes overall, beyond this receptor: The amount of clinical and demographic metadata varied by source and participant and was provided uncurated.

Sample: peripheral blood. This clonotype was sampled from a woman in her 70s with acute or convalescent COVID-19.

DNA sequence: TGTGCCAGTAGTATGACAGGGGGTTCACCCCTCCACTTT. Its protein reads: CASSMTGGSPLHF. The rearrangement combines TRBV19 with TRBJ1-6, with 9 bases matching TRBD1. The CDR3 numbers 13 residues from cysteine through phenylalanine. The only DNA kept is the CDR3, 39 bases in frame from the first base. CDR1 LNHDA and CDR2 SQIVND are derived from the germline V gene (reference sequence). The germline V and J ends show losses of 3 bases and 9 bases respectively, and no gene match explains 0 bases of the junction.